The 18 T cell receptor beta chains given below trace back to one sample, sequenced in a study of CD8+CD57+ T cells in acquired aplastic anemia. Findings and limits, study-wide: The authors found lower diversity in patient CD8+CD57+ cells than in total CD4+ and CD8+ pools.

These receptors' antigens are unknown. Only patients with CD8+CD57+ cell expansion on flow cytometry were chosen for sequencing. The template for TCR beta VDJ and CDR3 sequence profiling was genomic DNA. TCRdb re-analysed the reads in MiXCR, keeping a single row per CDR3 protein. This sample has 15,000 to 20,000 distinct CDR3 sequences, with 30% to 45% found just once. The sequenced sample consisted of CD8+CD57+ T cells sorted from PBMCs. Subset denoted: bead-enriched CD8+CD57+ effector memory T cells from SAA patients. Receptors originate from a human donor with aplastic anemia.

The chain links TRBV5-6 to TRBJ2-7; possible D gene TRBD1, 5 bases. The V gene's germline CDR1 is SGHDT and CDR2 YYEEEE. V lost 0 bases and J lost 4, with 8 bases in between. The CDR3 length is 13 residues. This CDR3 reads CASSLVRGYEQYF. Here the CDR3 DNA reads TGTGCCAGCAGCTTGGTAAGGGGATACGAGCAGTACTTC.

This clonotype has more than one count but fewer than ten. V gene TRBV20-1 combines with J gene TRBJ2-7, with 8 positions matching TRBD1. CDR3 length: 13 residues. Per the germline V gene, CDR1 is DFQATT and CDR2 is SNEGSKA (reference sequence). The V segment lost 3 bases and the J segment 3 bases; nucleotides outside the gene matches: 4. CDR3 protein: CSARNRGYYEQYF. The CDR3 DNA follows: TGCAGTGCTAGGAACAGGGGGTACTACGAGCAGTACTTC.

This rearrangement joins TRBV3-1 to TRBJ2-1; unclear D gene. The CDR3 length is 12 residues. V was pared by 1 base and J by 7 bases, with 5 bases between. Germline CDR1 LGHDT, CDR2 YNNKEL (reference sequence). The CDR3 DNA is TGTGCCAGCAGCCAAGTGGGGAATGAGCAGTTCTTC. Protein product: CASSQVGNEQFF.

The chain has TRBV19 and TRBJ1-5; D not resolved. The germline gives CDR1 LNHDA, CDR2 SQIVND (reference sequence). The germline V and J ends were trimmed by 4 bases and 7 bases, with 11 bases remaining between them. This CDR3 has 13 residues. This CDR3 is CASSSAGSQPQHF. CDR3 nucleotide sequence: TGTGCCAGTAGTAGCGCGGGCAGCCAGCCCCAGCATTTT.

V and J are TRBV29-1 and TRBJ1-1; TRBD1 might be the D (5 bases). Germline V gene data show CDR1 as SQVTM and CDR2 as ANQGSEA. Trimming cost V 7 bases and J 1 base, with 10 bases left between them. The CDR3 is made up of 12 amino acids. In DNA, the CDR3 is TGCAGCGCACACAGGTGGAACACTGAAGCTTTCTTT. It yields the protein CSAHRWNTEAFF.

This clonotype was counted between two and nine times. The rearrangement joins TRBV6-1 to TRBJ2-7; D remains unclear. CDR1 is MNHNS, CDR2 SASEGT, per germline. Trimming left V 6 bases short and J 0 bases short, with 9 bases between. The CDR3 is 13 amino acids. The CDR3 DNA reads as TGTGCCAGCAGGATACCTGACTCCTACGAGCAGTACGTC. The encoded protein is CASRIPDSYEQYV.

As regards this clonotype: A read error may produce the germline difference seen at one junction end. This chain joins TRBV5-6 and TRBJ1-1, with D hard to call. Germline CDR1 is SGHDT and CDR2 is YYEEEE. The CDR3 sequence is 13 residues long. The DNA for the CDR3 is TGTGCCAGCAGCTCCCGACGGAACACTCAAGCTTTCTTT. It translates to CASSSRRNTQAFF.

The CDR3 nucleotides are TGTGCCAGCAGCCCCGGGACTGGGAGCCCCTACGAGCAGTACTTC. It is translated as CASSPGTGSPYEQYF. V is TRBV5-6 and J is TRBJ2-7; TRBD2 is a possible D gene (6 bases). Germline V lookup: CDR1 SGHDT, CDR2 YYEEEE. CDR3 length: 15 amino acids. Trimming took 4 bases from V and 2 from J, leaving 16 bases between them.

As to this clonotype: The junction and the germline gene differ at one end; a read error may be behind it. The chain has TRBV19 and TRBJ2-3; TRBD2 matches at 8 bases. The CDR3 sequence is 14 residues long. CDR1 and CDR2 (germline): LNHDA, SQIVND (reference sequence). CDR3 region: CASRKAGVTDTRYF. CDR3 sequence (DNA): TGTGCCAGTAGAAAAGCGGGAGTTACAGATACGCGGTATTTT.

This clonotype is labeled as medium-sized. V is TRBV9 and J is TRBJ2-1; 12 nucleotides line up with TRBD1. The J segment lost 8 bases and the V segment lost 3 bases, leaving 6 bases of the junction unmatched. Germline V lookup: CDR1 SGDLS, CDR2 YYNGEE. This CDR3 is built from 15 residues. CDR3 nucleotide sequence: TGTGCCAGCAGCGAGGGGACAGGGGGCTTCGATGAGCAGTTCTTC. As protein: CASSEGTGGFDEQFF.

This clonotype was seen once. The V and J genes are TRBV5-1 and TRBJ1-1; unclear D gene. Trimming pared 0 bases from V and 0 bases from J, leaving 3 bases between. The CDR3 runs to 13 residues. Germline CDR1 is SGHRS and CDR2 is YFSETQ. In nucleotides, the CDR3 is TGCGCCAGCAGCTTGGGTCTGAACACTGAAGCTTTCTTT. This encodes CASSLGLNTEAFF. Supplemented by reference TRBV5-1 and TRBJ1-1, the full variable domain reads KAGVTQTPRYLIKTRGQQVTLSCSPISGHRSVSWYQQTPGQGLQFLFEYFSETQRNKGNFPGRFSGRQFSNSRSEMNVSTLELGDSALYLCASSLGLNTEAFFGQGTRLTVV.

J is TRBJ2-2 and V is TRBV9; maybe TRBD1 (5 bases). The germline V gene encodes CDR1 SGDLS and CDR2 YYNGEE. Trimming removed 0 bases at V and 5 bases at J, with 5 bases between. The CDR3 covers 13 residues. CDR3 region: CASSVEGTGELFF. The DNA for the CDR3 is TGTGCCAGCAGCGTAGAGGGGACCGGGGAGCTGTTTTTT.

The sample holds many counts of this clonotype. The chain combines TRBV12-3 or TRBV12-4 with TRBJ1-6; D not resolved. V lost 5 bases and J 4 bases, leaving 12 bases between the germline ends. The CDR3 consists of 15 residues. The CDR3 region is CASSPPGWYNSPLHF. For the CDR3, the DNA is TGTGCCAGCAGTCCGCCCGGATGGTATAATTCACCCCTCCACTTT.

On this clonotype itself: An end of the junction differs from the germline gene, which may be a read error. This chain connects TRBV12-3 or TRBV12-4 to TRBJ2-2; weak D call: TRBD2 (5 bases). This CDR3 contains 15 residues. The chain's CDR3 is CASSPSGQNTGELPF. Here the CDR3 DNA reads TGTGCCAGCAGTCCCTCCGGGCAAAACACCGGGGAGCTGCCTTTT.

The table lists this clonotype with many counts. This chain uses TRBV29-1 with TRBJ2-4; possible D gene TRBD2, 5 bases. CDR3 length: 14 residues. With 8 bases removed from V and 4 bases from J, the gap between germline ends came to 18 bases. Germline values: CDR1 SQVTM, CDR2 ANQGSEA. DNA for the CDR3: TGCAGCCCCGCGTCGAGGGTCGCGAAAAACATTCAGTACTTC. This encodes CSPASRVAKNIQYF.

Of note for this clonotype: A read error may account for a junction end that differs from germline. The CDR3 DNA reads TGTGCCAGCAGCTTAACGGGCGGGAAGCTGCACTTC. Its protein is CASSLTGGKLHF. The J gene is TRBJ2-7, the V gene TRBV7-3, with a tentative D call TRBD2 (6 bases). The germline V gene has CDR1 SGHTA and CDR2 FQGTGA. This CDR3 contains 12 residues. Drawing the rest from reference TRBV7-3 and TRBJ2-7, the complete variable domain is GAGVSQTPSNKVTEKGKYVELRCDPISGHTALYWYRQSLGQGPEFLIYFQGTGAADDSGLPNDRFFAVRPEGSVSTLKIQRTERGDSAVYLCASSLTGGKLHFGPGTRLTVT.

The rearrangement links TRBV4-3 to TRBJ1-4, with 10 bases identical to TRBD1. The V gene's germline CDR1 is LGHNA and CDR2 YSLEER. The CDR3 has 15 residues. The V segment lost 0 bases and the J segment 8 bases; nucleotides outside the gene matches: 3. The CDR3 loop reads CASSQETGGLEKLFF. The CDR3 DNA is TGCGCCAGCAGCCAAGAGACAGGGGGCCTAGAAAAACTGTTTTTT.

The CDR3 nucleotides read TGCAGCGTTGAGGGGGCTAAAAAACTGTTTTTT. This sequence encodes CSVEGAKKLFF. The chain joins TRBV29-1 to TRBJ1-4, with D perhaps matching TRBD1 (6 bases). The CDR3 is 11 residues long. Germline V gene sequence: CDR1 SQVTM, CDR2 ANQGSEA. V was pared by 3 bases and J by 9 bases, with 8 bases between.